This T cell receptor (beta chain) was found in a study of T cell changes during pregnancy in multiple sclerosis. The table came from immunoSEQ multiplex PCR; TCRdb's copy has only in-frame clones and leaves some out. The table records tens of thousands of clones, around 90% of them present only once. Germline lookup yields CDR1 GTSNPN and CDR2 SVGIG (reference sequence). The ends were cut back, 5 bases at V and 3 bases at J, with 11 bases in the middle. CDR3 length: 13 residues. The source of this sequence is a female donor in good health, enrolled as a control in a pregnancy study. Sequences were derived from peripheral blood, sampled in the third trimester of pregnancy. The gene calls are TRBV30 and TRBJ2-4; TRBD1 is a possible D gene (6 bases). The CDR3 region has the DNA TGTGCCTGGCAACAGGGAAGCAAAAACATTCAGTACTTC. This codes for CAWQQGSKNIQYF.